The 27 T cell receptor beta chains below come from one sample, sequenced in a study of T cell clones after liver transplantation. TCRdb's copy holds only in-frame clones and misses some; the assay was immunoSEQ multiplex PCR. The sample carries 50,000 to 70,000 clones, roughly 70% recorded once. The starting material was CD4+ T cells from blood, obtained at the approximately 16-month timepoint. The receptors here all came from a human patient who received a liver transplant. Some of the T cells may derive from the graft donor.

The V call is TRBV4-3, the J call TRBJ1-5, with 8 bases identical to TRBD1. Germline CDR1 reads LGHNA; CDR2 reads YSLEER. Unmatched junction bases numbered 9, after V lost 3 bases and J lost 2 bases. The CDR3 contains 17 residues. The CDR3 DNA sequence: TGCGCCAGCAGCCAGGATTTAGGGACAGGCGGCAATCAGCCCCAGCATTTT. Translation gives CASSQDLGTGGNQPQHF.

CDR3 sequence reads: CASTSGTSNSPLHF. CDR3 sequence (DNA): TGTGCCAGCACATCCGGGACAAGTAATTCACCCCTCCACTTT. The chain recombines TRBV19 with TRBJ1-6; a weak D match, TRBD1 (6 bases). V was shortened by 9 bases and J by 6 bases, with 15 bases between the two germline ends. CDR1 and CDR2 from the germline V gene are LNHDA and SQIVND (reference sequence). CDR3 length: 14 residues.

The table lists this clone with many counts. The rearrangement uses TRBV7-9 and TRBJ2-1; the D is unclear. CDR1 is SEHNR, CDR2 FQNEAQ, per germline (reference sequence). This CDR3 contains 13 residues. Trimming pared 3 bases from V and 6 bases from J, leaving 9 bases between. In DNA form, the CDR3 reads TGTGCCAGCAGCTTCCGGCAGGTCAATGAGCAGTTCTTC. Its translation: CASSFRQVNEQFF.

This clone has just a few counts. V gene TRBV28 combines with J gene TRBJ2-4, with D uncertain. Germline V gene sequence: CDR1 MDHEN, CDR2 SYDVKM. V was cut by 6 bases and J by 2 bases, with 8 bases left in between. This CDR3 is built from 13 residues. The CDR3 DNA reads TGTGCCAGCAGCCGCCAACCCAAAAACATTCAGTACTTC. Translated, it gives CASSRQPKNIQYF.

This clone was seen only once. The chain couples TRBV9 to TRBJ2-2; D is undetermined. This CDR3 has 15 residues. The germline gives CDR1 SGDLS, CDR2 YYNGEE. V dropped 0 bases and J dropped 0 bases, with 6 bases sitting between them. CDR3 residues: CASSVAVANTGELFF. The CDR3 DNA follows: TGTGCCAGCAGCGTAGCGGTAGCGAACACCGGGGAGCTGTTTTTT. The full variable domain, rest sourced from reference TRBV9 and TRBJ2-2, is DSGVTQTPKHLITATGQRVTLRCSPRSGDLSVYWYQQSLDQGLQFLIQYYNGEERAKGNILERFSAQQFPDLHSELNLSSLELGDSALYFCASSVAVANTGELFFGEGSRLTVL.

The chain uses TRBV29-1 and TRBJ1-2; D is perhaps TRBD1 (5 bases). The CDR3 is 14 amino acids. CDR1 and CDR2 (germline): SQVTM, ANQGSEA. V was pared by 5 bases and J by 1 base, with 14 bases between. CDR3 amino acids: CSVSGQAINYGYTF. The CDR3 DNA is TGCAGCGTTTCGGGGCAGGCGATTAACTATGGCTACACCTTC. The entire variable domain, with the rest obtained from reference TRBV29-1 and TRBJ1-2, is as follows: SAVISQKPSRDICQRGTSLTIQCQVDSQVTMMFWYRQQPGQSLTLIATANQGSEATYESGFVIDKFPISRPNLTFSTLTVSNMSPEDSSIYLCSVSGQAINYGYTFGSGTRLTVV.

This clone has just a few counts. This chain joins TRBV7-2 and TRBJ2-1, with a weak D call TRBD2 (5 bases). Germline values: CDR1 SGHTA, CDR2 FQGNSA. The CDR3 covers 15 residues. The V end lost 4 bases, the J end lost 6 bases, and 16 bases lay between the germline ends. CDR3 sequence: CASSSTRALGNEQFF. In DNA form, the CDR3 reads TGTGCCAGCAGCTCTACGAGGGCCTTGGGCAATGAGCAGTTCTTC.

The CDR3 nucleotides are TGCAGCGTAGCTTTAACCGGGACAGGGGGCAGCGGGAGGGCCACCTCGAAGCTGTTTTTT. It yields the protein CSVALTGTGGSGRATSKLFF. V usage is TRBV29-1 and J usage is TRBJ2-2; 12 bases match TRBD1. CDR1 and CDR2 (germline): SQVTM, ANQGSEA. Germline trimming cut 6 bases from V and 12 bases from J; bases unmatched to any gene: 29. CDR3 length: 20 residues.

This chain connects TRBV2 to TRBJ1-4; a possible D gene is TRBD1 (5 bases). The CDR3 has 14 amino acids. Germline assignment: CDR1 SNHLY and CDR2 FYNNEI. V lost 2 bases, J lost 8 bases, and 12 bases lay in between. This chain's CDR3 is CASSEIDSREKLFF. The CDR3 nucleotides read TGTGCCAGCAGTGAAATCGACAGTAGGGAAAAACTGTTTTTT.

This clone was counted a few times. The chain recombines TRBV5-4 with TRBJ1-2; D is perhaps TRBD1 (6 bases). CDR3 length: 13 amino acids. Germline loops: CDR1 SGHNT, CDR2 YYREEE (reference sequence). The germline V and J ends were trimmed by 2 bases and 3 bases, with 8 bases remaining between them. In nucleotides, the CDR3 is TGTGCCAGCAGCTTTTACAGGGACTATGGCTACACCTTC. It codes for CASSFYRDYGYTF.

This chain connects TRBV2 to TRBJ1-5; D gene uncertain. Trimming pared 6 bases from V and 4 bases from J, leaving 16 bases between. The V gene's germline CDR1 is SNHLY and CDR2 FYNNEI. This CDR3 has 15 residues. The CDR3: CASRGDTRGNQPQHF. For the CDR3, the DNA is TGTGCCAGCAGGGGAGACACTCGAGGTAATCAGCCCCAGCATTTT.

The chain has TRBV9 and TRBJ1-3; 7 nucleotides align to TRBD1. CDR3 length: 16 residues. The V segment lost 4 bases and the J segment 4 bases; nucleotides outside the gene matches: 11. CDR1 and CDR2 from the germline V gene are SGDLS and YYNGEE. The CDR3 loop reads CASSSEGALRGNTIYF. The CDR3 region has the DNA TGTGCCAGCAGCTCCGAGGGGGCCCTTAGGGGAAACACCATATATTTT.

J is TRBJ1-1 and V is TRBV7-9; D ambiguous. The V and J ends lost 1 base and 5 bases respectively, with 11 bases between them. The germline CDR1 and CDR2 sequences are SEHNR and FQNEAQ (reference sequence). CDR3 size: 14 residues. CDR3 amino acids: CASSLDTVGTEAFF. DNA of the CDR3: TGTGCCAGCAGCTTAGACACGGTGGGAACTGAAGCTTTCTTT.

This clone has only a few counts. The rearrangement joins TRBV5-1 to TRBJ1-4, with a weak D call TRBD1 (5 bases). This CDR3 is 15 amino acids long. Trimming removed 7 bases at V and 0 bases at J, with 13 bases between. Germline CDR1 SGHRS, CDR2 YFSETQ. CDR3 protein: CASAAGGTTNEKLFF. CDR3 nucleotide sequence: TGCGCCAGCGCAGCGGGGGGTACAACTAATGAAAAACTGTTTTTT.

The J gene is TRBJ2-3, the V gene TRBV9; TRBD1 agrees at 7 bases. V was pared by 4 bases and J by 5 bases, with 4 bases of the junction left unmatched. This CDR3 is 13 amino acids long. The germline gives CDR1 SGDLS, CDR2 YYNGEE. CDR3 protein: CASSSQGLDTQYF. The CDR3 coding sequence is TGTGCCAGCAGCTCACAGGGGTTAGATACGCAGTATTTT.

The rearrangement uses TRBV6-1 and TRBJ2-3; no reliable D call. The CDR3 has 13 amino acids. From germline, CDR1 is MNHNS and CDR2 SASEGT. Trimming removed 5 bases at V and 5 bases at J, with 11 bases between. CDR3 in amino acids: CASSRQLLDTQYF. In DNA, the CDR3 is TGTGCCAGCAGTCGGCAACTGCTAGATACGCAGTATTTT.

The rearrangement joins TRBV11-3 to TRBJ1-2; 11 nucleotides agree with TRBD1. This CDR3 spans 14 amino acids. The J segment lost 5 bases and the V segment lost 5 bases, leaving 4 bases of the junction unmatched. Germline V gives CDR1 SGHNT, CDR2 YENEEA. CDR3 residues: CASSPGQGAYGYTF. CDR3 DNA sequence: TGTGCCAGCAGCCCCGGACAGGGGGCTTATGGCTACACCTTC. The full variable domain, rest sourced from reference TRBV11-3 and TRBJ1-2, is EAGVVQSPRYKIIEKKQPVAFWCNPISGHNTLYWYLQNLGQGPELLIRYENEEAVDDSQLPKDRFSAERLKGVDSTLKIQPAELGDSAVYLCASSPGQGAYGYTFGSGTRLTVV.

This clone was picked up a small number of times. The chain uses TRBV7-2 and TRBJ1-3; TRBD1 matches 8 bases. With V trimmed by 5 bases and J by 8 bases, 5 bases remained unmatched. This CDR3 is built from 13 residues. Germline V gene lookup returns CDR1 SGHTA and CDR2 FQGNSA. The CDR3 sequence: CASSTGQGDTIYF. The CDR3 DNA follows: TGTGCCAGCAGCACAGGACAGGGTGACACCATATATTTT.

J is TRBJ1-5 and V is TRBV6-1, with a weak D call TRBD1 (6 bases). V gave up 2 bases and J gave up 6 bases, with 11 bases separating them. CDR1 MNHNS and CDR2 SASEGT come from the germline V gene. This CDR3 contains 14 residues. CDR3 loop: CASSEQKGGQPQHF. DNA of the CDR3: TGTGCCAGCAGTGAACAAAAGGGGGGTCAGCCCCAGCATTTT.

This chain joins TRBV5-1 and TRBJ2-5; 13 positions agree with TRBD2. The CDR3 length is 15 residues. CDR1 and CDR2 from the germline V gene are SGHRS and YFSETQ. Germline trimming cut 4 bases from V and 3 bases from J; bases unmatched to any gene: 3. The CDR3: CASSLGTSGEETQYF. As DNA, the CDR3 is TGCGCCAGCAGCCTAGGGACTAGCGGGGAAGAGACCCAGTACTTC.

This chain links TRBV27 with TRBJ2-3, with a tentative D call TRBD1 (6 bases). V was pared by 3 bases and J by 2 bases, with 9 bases between. The CDR3 has 14 residues. The germline V gene has CDR1 MNHEY and CDR2 SMNVEV (reference sequence). The CDR3 sequence is CASSFQGTTDTQYF. The CDR3 DNA follows: TGTGCCAGCAGTTTCCAGGGGACCACAGATACGCAGTATTTT.

The chain is built from TRBV28 and TRBJ1-2; D ambiguous. The V end was cut by 3 bases, the J end by 2 bases, with 10 bases between. Looked up from germline, CDR1 is MDHEN and CDR2 is SYDVKM. The CDR3 extends over 14 amino acids. CDR3 sequence reads: CASSLSQANYGYTF. CDR3 nucleotides: TGTGCCAGCAGTTTGAGCCAGGCGAACTATGGCTACACCTTC.

This clone was observed a few times. The rearrangement uses TRBV5-1 and TRBJ1-1; no firm D call. V was clipped by 3 bases and J by 1 base, with 13 bases between them. The CDR3 sequence is 15 residues long. Germline CDR1 reads SGHRS; CDR2 reads YFSETQ. In DNA form, the CDR3 reads TGCGCCAGCAGCTCCTGGGGAGGACCGAACACTGAAGCTTTCTTT. Its protein is CASSSWGGPNTEAFF.

The chain employs TRBV7-2 and TRBJ2-1, with a tentative D call TRBD2 (5 bases). CDR3 length: 14 residues. V lost 6 bases and J lost 4, with 13 bases in between. CDR1 is SGHTA and CDR2 is FQGNSA in the germline V gene. CDR3: CASSYHSGYNEQFF. Here the CDR3 DNA reads TGTGCCAGCAGTTATCACTCGGGGTACAATGAGCAGTTCTTC.

V is TRBV30 and J is TRBJ1-2; tentatively, D is TRBD1 (5 bases). The length of the CDR3 is 15 residues. Per germline, CDR1 GTSNPN and CDR2 SVGIG (reference sequence). V lost 0 bases and J lost 5, with 16 bases in between. The DNA of the CDR3 is TGTGCCTGGAGTGTAAGTGGAAGGGGCCTTTATGGCTACACCTTC. Protein sequence: CAWSVSGRGLYGYTF.

Here the CDR3 reads CASSKTGSGNTIYF. The CDR3 coding sequence is TGCGCCAGCAGCAAGACAGGCTCTGGAAACACCATATATTTT. This chain joins TRBV5-1 and TRBJ1-3, with D possibly being TRBD1 (6 bases). The CDR3 spans 14 residues. CDR1 and CDR2 (germline): SGHRS, YFSETQ. V gave up 4 bases and J gave up 0 bases, with 8 bases separating them.

This chain connects TRBV7-2 to TRBJ1-5; D is possibly TRBD1 (5 bases). This CDR3 has 13 amino acids. The V end was cut by 3 bases, the J end by 7 bases, with 10 bases between. Germline loops: CDR1 SGHTA, CDR2 FQGNSA. This chain's CDR3 is CASSFGTFQPQHF. The CDR3 bases are TGTGCCAGCAGCTTCGGGACTTTCCAGCCCCAGCATTTT.